The source of this TCR beta chain is a study of regulatory T cells in long-lasting Graves disease. Study-level information: Those with persistent Graves' disease had received antithyroid drugs for over 5 years with positive TSH receptor antibodies. Overall study findings and caveats: Whereas around 970 public clonotypes were shared by new patients, persistent patients shared more, at 2,500 to 3,500. TRBV28, TRBJ1-2 and TRBJ2-5 were favored in persistent disease.

Many counts were recorded for this clonotype. The target antigen is unknown. Specified time point: persistent/refractory GD, antithyroid drugs over 5 years with positive TRAb. PBMC RNA was the source of the TCR library. This CDR3 is built from 14 residues. Per germline, CDR1 MNHEY and CDR2 SMNVEV (reference sequence). The V gene lost 0 bases and the J gene lost 6 bases, with 12 bases spanning the gap. According to the study, TCR beta libraries were built with iRepertoire HTBI primers and CDR3-region Arm-PCR. Per the original data handling: The study identified more than 55 TRBV and approximately 14 TRBJ segments across samples. Via MiXCR, TCRdb re-called the multiplex PCR reads, giving one row per CDR3 protein. The V and J calls and clone size are TCRdb's, not the authors'. Of a few hundred thousand distinct CDR3 sequences detected, roughly 23% appear once; the ten largest clones hold under 35%.

This receptor was taken from a woman between 40 and 55 years old with Graves disease. The source was peripheral blood mononuclear cells (PBMCs), collected when the disease was refractory, from a patient treated with antithyroid drugs. This chain links TRBV27 with TRBJ2-7; unclear D gene. The CDR3 here is CASSLSDAGREQYF. CDR3 nucleotide sequence: TGTGCCAGCAGTTTATCGGACGCAGGCCGCGAGCAGTACTTC.